The rows below give T cell receptor beta chains drawn from one sample of a study of Ad26.COV2.S vaccination and SARS-CoV-2 variants. Here immunoSEQ multiplex PCR was the method, and the copy in TCRdb shows in-frame clones only, minus some. The sample yields about 350,000 clones, 88% seen once. The sequences come from peripheral blood, collected in a trial of Ad26.COV2.S vaccine versus placebo. These receptor sequences come from a person aged 18 to 65 who received the Ad26.COV2.S COVID-19 vaccine or a placebo. Both conserved end residues are part of each CDR3. A D gene is named only where the DNA matches it firmly. The size of a clone is reported for some rows only, either as once, few or many, or as a class for expanded clones.

D gene	V gene	clone size	J gene	CDR3 protein	CDR3 DNA
.	TRBV9	.	TRBJ2-7	CASSANWAGREQYF	TGTGCCAGCAGCGCGAATTGGGCAGGGCGAGAGCAGTACTTC
.	TRBV7-2	.	TRBJ2-7	CASSAVHGYEQYF	TGTGCCAGCAGCGCGGTACACGGCTACGAGCAGTACTTC
TRBD1	TRBV19	.	TRBJ1-4	CASRGTGRDEKLFF	TGTGCCAGTAGGGGGACAGGGCGCGATGAAAAACTGTTTTTT
TRBD2	TRBV7-9	.	TRBJ2-7	CASSPGGSGSPYEQYF	TGTGCCAGCAGCCCCGGAGGTAGCGGGAGCCCCTACGAGCAGTACTTC
TRBD2	TRBV4-2	.	TRBJ2-7	CASSQAEREGPIYEQYF	TGTGCCAGCAGCCAAGCGGAGCGGGAGGGCCCCATTTACGAGCAGTACTTC
.	TRBV7-8	.	TRBJ1-1	CASSLALRGMNTEAFF	TGTGCCAGCAGCTTAGCCCTGAGGGGGATGAACACTGAAGCTTTCTTT
.	TRBV5-5	.	TRBJ1-4	CASSLDPANEKLFF	TGTGCCAGCAGCTTGGACCCGGCTAATGAAAAACTGTTTTTT
TRBD2	TRBV9	.	TRBJ2-1	CATAAFSGGAGEQFF	TGTGCCACCGCCGCCTTTAGCGGGGGGGCCGGTGAGCAGTTCTTC
.	TRBV6-1	.	TRBJ1-6	CASSEGIGRISYNSPLHF	TGTGCCAGCAGTGAAGGGATAGGGAGGATCTCCTATAATTCACCCCTCCACTTT
TRBD1	TRBV9	once	TRBJ1-1	CASSLFGQENTEAFF	TGTGCCAGCAGCTTATTCGGACAGGAGAACACTGAAGCTTTCTTT
.	TRBV7-9	.	TRBJ1-2	CASSYPRTDYTPENGYTF	TGTGCCAGCAGCTACCCCCGGACAGATTACACCCCGGAGAATGGCTACACCTTC
.	TRBV6-2/TRBV6-3	.	TRBJ1-6	CASSYSASSYNSPLHF	TGTGCCAGCAGTTACTCGGCGAGCTCCTATAATTCACCCCTCCACTTT
TRBD1	TRBV7-2	.	TRBJ1-6	CASSPDRDGSPLHF	TGTGCCAGCAGCCCGGACAGGGATGGATCACCCCTCCACTTT
TRBD1	TRBV9	.	TRBJ1-1	CASSVRTGATEAFF	TGTGCCAGCAGCGTTCGGACAGGGGCCACTGAAGCTTTCTTT
.	TRBV2	.	TRBJ2-6	CASSDPALRSSGGNVLTF	TGTGCCAGCAGTGACCCGGCACTTCGGAGCTCTGGCGGCAACGTCCTGACTTTC
.	TRBV6-4	.	TRBJ2-2	CASSGGPGFAGELFF	TGTGCCAGCAGTGGGGGGCCCGGATTCGCCGGGGAGCTGTTTTTT
.	TRBV28	.	TRBJ2-1	CASSTPGASYNEQFF	TGTGCCAGCAGTACACCGGGAGCCAGTTACAATGAGCAGTTCTTC
.	TRBV7-9	.	TRBJ1-3	CASSSGGDGNTIYF	TGTGCCAGCAGCTCCGGTGGGGACGGGAACACCATATATTTT
TRBD1	TRBV5-6	.	TRBJ2-7	CASSFGTGEYEQYF	TGTGCCAGCAGCTTCGGGACAGGGGAATACGAGCAGTACTTC
.	TRBV6-5	.	TRBJ2-1	CASSLTLSSYNEQFF	TGTGCCAGCAGTTTAACACTGAGCTCCTACAATGAGCAGTTCTTC
TRBD1	TRBV5-1	.	TRBJ2-2	CASSSTDRGGTGELFF	TGCGCCAGCAGCTCGACTGACAGGGGTGGCACCGGGGAGCTGTTTTTT
TRBD2	TRBV7-9	.	TRBJ2-3	CASSLGLAGGLPDTQYF	TGTGCCAGCAGCTTAGGACTAGCGGGGGGGCTACCAGATACGCAGTATTTT
.	TRBV9	.	TRBJ1-5	CASSPGTAGQPQHF	TGTGCCAGCAGCCCCGGGACGGCGGGCCAGCCCCAGCATTTT
.	TRBV7-3	.	TRBJ2-2	CASSPWGGQAARELFF	TGTGCCAGCAGCCCGTGGGGGGGACAAGCGGCTCGGGAGCTGTTTTTT
.	TRBV5-4	.	TRBJ1-1	CACSSGGESAAFF	TGTGCCTGCTCCTCGGGGGGCGAATCGGCGGCTTTCTTT
.	TRBV11-2	.	TRBJ2-1	CASSRDSGASRFF	TGTGCCAGCAGCCGAGATTCTGGGGCTAGTCGTTTCTTC
.	TRBV3-1/TRBV3-2	.	TRBJ1-5	CASSQEISNQPQHF	TGTGCCAGCAGCCAAGAAATAAGCAATCAGCCCCAGCATTTT
.	TRBV9	.	TRBJ2-2	CASSVVSGNTGELFF	TGTGCCAGCAGCGTAGTTTCAGGGAACACCGGGGAGCTGTTTTTT
.	TRBV28	.	TRBJ1-4	CARVQARVFFAFF	TGTGCCAGAGTACAGGCCAGAGTTTTTTTTGCGTTTTTT
TRBD1	TRBV6-5	.	TRBJ1-6	CASSPQGGGGSPLHF	TGTGCCAGCAGTCCCCAGGGGGGGGGTGGTTCACCCCTCCACTTT
.	TRBV2	.	TRBJ2-1	CASSFRAEQFF	TGTGCCAGCAGTTTCCGGGCAGAGCAGTTCTTC
TRBD1	TRBV27	.	TRBJ1-3	CASSNLAGGLSGNTIYF	TGTGCCAGCAGCAACCTGGCAGGGGGACTCTCTGGAAACACCATATATTTT
.	TRBV9	.	TRBJ2-5	CASSANQETQYF	TGTGCCAGCAGCGCAAACCAAGAGACCCAGTACTTC
.	TRBV4-1	.	TRBJ2-7	CASSREGVSSYEQYF	TGCGCCAGCAGTCGAGAAGGAGTCAGCTCCTACGAGCAGTACTTC
TRBD1	TRBV6-6	.	TRBJ2-6	CASSHLDRAGPGANVLTF	TGTGCCAGCAGTCACCTGGACAGGGCGGGTCCTGGGGCCAACGTCCTGACTTTC
.	TRBV14	.	TRBJ2-6	CASSARDLFTGANVLTF	TGTGCCAGCAGCGCGCGGGACTTATTTACTGGGGCCAACGTCCTGACTTTC